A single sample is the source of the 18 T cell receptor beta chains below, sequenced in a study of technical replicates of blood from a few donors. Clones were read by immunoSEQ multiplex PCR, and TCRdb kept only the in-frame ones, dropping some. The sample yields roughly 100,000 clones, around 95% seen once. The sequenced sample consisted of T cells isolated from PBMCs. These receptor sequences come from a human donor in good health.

CDR3 region: CASSLTGVSGNTIYF. DNA of the CDR3: TGCGCCAGCAGCTTAACAGGGGTCTCTGGAAACACCATATATTTT. The chain uses TRBV4-3 and TRBJ1-3; 7 bases agree with TRBD1. The CDR3 runs to 15 residues. J gave up 0 bases and V 5 bases, and 4 bases lay outside the gene matches. The germline gives CDR1 LGHNA, CDR2 YSLEER.

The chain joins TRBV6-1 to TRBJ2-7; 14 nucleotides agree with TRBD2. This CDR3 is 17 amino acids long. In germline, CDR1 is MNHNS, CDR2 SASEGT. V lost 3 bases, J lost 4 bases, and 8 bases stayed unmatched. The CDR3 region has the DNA TGTGCCAGCAGTGACGCCGGGACTAGCGGGAGTAGTTACGAGCAGTACTTC. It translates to CASSDAGTSGSSYEQYF.

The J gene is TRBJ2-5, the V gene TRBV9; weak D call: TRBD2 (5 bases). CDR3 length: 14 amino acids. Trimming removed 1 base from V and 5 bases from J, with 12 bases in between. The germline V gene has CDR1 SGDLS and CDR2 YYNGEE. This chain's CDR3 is CASSVFGGSETQYF. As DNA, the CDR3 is TGTGCCAGCAGCGTATTTGGTGGGAGCGAGACCCAGTACTTC.

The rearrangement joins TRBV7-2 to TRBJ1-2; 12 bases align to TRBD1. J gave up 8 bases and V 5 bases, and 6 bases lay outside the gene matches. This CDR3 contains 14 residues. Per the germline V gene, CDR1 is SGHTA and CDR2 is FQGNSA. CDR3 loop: CASSPSGTGGGYTF. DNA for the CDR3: TGTGCCAGCAGCCCGAGCGGGACAGGGGGCGGCTACACCTTC. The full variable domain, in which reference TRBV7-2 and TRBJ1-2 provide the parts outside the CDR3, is GAGVSQSPSNKVTEKGKDVELRCDPISGHTALYWYRQSLGQGLEFLIYFQGNSAPDKSGLPSDRFSAERTGGSVSTLTIQRTQQEDSAVYLCASSPSGTGGGYTFGSGTRLTVV.

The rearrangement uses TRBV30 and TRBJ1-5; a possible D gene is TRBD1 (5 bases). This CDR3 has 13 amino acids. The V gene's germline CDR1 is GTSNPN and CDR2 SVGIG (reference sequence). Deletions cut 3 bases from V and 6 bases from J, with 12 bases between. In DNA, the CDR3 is TGTGCCTGGAGAGACAGAACTTCTCAGCCCCAGCATTTT. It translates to CAWRDRTSQPQHF. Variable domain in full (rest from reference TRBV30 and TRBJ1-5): SQTIHQWPATLVQPVGSPLSLECTVEGTSNPNLYWYRQAAGRGLQLLFYSVGIGQISSEVPQNLSASRPQDRQFILSSKKLLLSDSGFYLCAWRDRTSQPQHFGDGTRLSIL.

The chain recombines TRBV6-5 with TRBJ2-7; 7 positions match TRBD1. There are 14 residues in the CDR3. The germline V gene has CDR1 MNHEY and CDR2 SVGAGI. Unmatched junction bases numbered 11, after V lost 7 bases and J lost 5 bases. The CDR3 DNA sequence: TGTGCCAGCATCGCCCCAGGACAGGCCAACGAGCAGTACTTC. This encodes CASIAPGQANEQYF.

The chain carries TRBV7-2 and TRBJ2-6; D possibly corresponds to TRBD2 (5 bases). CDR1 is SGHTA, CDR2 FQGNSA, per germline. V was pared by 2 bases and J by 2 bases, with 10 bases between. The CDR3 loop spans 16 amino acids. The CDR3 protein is CASSLNTGTGANVLTF. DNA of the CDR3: TGTGCCAGCAGCTTAAATACGGGGACTGGGGCCAACGTCCTGACTTTC.

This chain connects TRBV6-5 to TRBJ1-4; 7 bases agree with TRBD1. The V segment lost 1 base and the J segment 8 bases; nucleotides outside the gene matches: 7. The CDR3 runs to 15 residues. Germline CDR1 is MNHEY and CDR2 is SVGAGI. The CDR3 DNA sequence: TGTGCCAGCAGTTACTACAGGGGAATTATAGAAAAACTGTTTTTT. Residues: CASSYYRGIIEKLFF.

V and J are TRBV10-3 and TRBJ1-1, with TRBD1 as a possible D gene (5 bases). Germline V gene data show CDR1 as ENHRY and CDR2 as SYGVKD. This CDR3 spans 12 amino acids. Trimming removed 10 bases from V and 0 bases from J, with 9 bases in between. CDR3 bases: TGTGCCACCCAGGGCCTGAACACTGAAGCTTTCTTT. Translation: CATQGLNTEAFF.

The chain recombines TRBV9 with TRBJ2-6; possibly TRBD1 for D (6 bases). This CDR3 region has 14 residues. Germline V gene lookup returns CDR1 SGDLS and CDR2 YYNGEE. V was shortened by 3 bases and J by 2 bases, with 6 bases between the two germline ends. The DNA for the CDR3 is TGTGCCAGCAGCGCAGGGGCTGGGGCCAACGTCCTGACTTTC. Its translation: CASSAGAGANVLTF.

CDR3 amino acids: CASSPPASGQETQYF. The CDR3, as DNA: TGTGCCAGCTCACCTCCGGCTAGCGGACAAGAGACCCAGTACTTC. The chain joins TRBV18 to TRBJ2-5; the match to TRBD2 covers 7 bases. This CDR3 has 15 residues. V was clipped by 3 bases and J by 2 bases; unmatched bases: 6. CDR1 and CDR2 (germline): KGHSH, LQKENI.

In nucleotides, the CDR3 is TGTGCCAGCAGGTGGGGAGGGGAGAGCAATCAGCCCCAGCATTTT. Encoded protein: CASRWGGESNQPQHF. The chain uses TRBV28 and TRBJ1-5; TRBD1 is a possible D gene (5 bases). V was cut by 6 bases and J by 1 base, with 13 bases left in between. Per germline, CDR1 MDHEN and CDR2 SYDVKM. The CDR3 covers 15 residues.

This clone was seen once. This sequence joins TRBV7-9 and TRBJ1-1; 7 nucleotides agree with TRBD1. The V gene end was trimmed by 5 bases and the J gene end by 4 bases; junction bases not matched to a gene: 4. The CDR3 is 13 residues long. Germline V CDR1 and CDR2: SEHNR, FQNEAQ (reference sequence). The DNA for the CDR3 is TGTGCCAGCAGCCTCCGGACAGGCACTGAAGCTTTCTTT. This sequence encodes CASSLRTGTEAFF.

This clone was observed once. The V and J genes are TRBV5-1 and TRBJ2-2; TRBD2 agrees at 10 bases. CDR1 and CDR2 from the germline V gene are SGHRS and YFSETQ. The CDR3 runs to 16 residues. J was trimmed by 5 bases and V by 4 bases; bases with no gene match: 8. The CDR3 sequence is CASSPRASGSTGELFF. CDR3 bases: TGCGCCAGCAGCCCGCGAGCTAGCGGGAGTACCGGGGAGCTGTTTTTT.

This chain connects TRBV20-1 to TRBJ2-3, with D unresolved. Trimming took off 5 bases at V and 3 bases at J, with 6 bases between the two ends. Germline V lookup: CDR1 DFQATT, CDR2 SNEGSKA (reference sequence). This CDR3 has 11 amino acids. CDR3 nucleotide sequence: TGCAGTGCTCCAATTACAGATACGCAGTATTTT. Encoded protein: CSAPITDTQYF.

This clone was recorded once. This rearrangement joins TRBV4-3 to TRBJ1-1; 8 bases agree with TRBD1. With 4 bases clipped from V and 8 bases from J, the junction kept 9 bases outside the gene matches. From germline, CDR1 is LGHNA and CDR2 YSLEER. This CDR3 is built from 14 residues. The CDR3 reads CASSRVGQAGEAFF. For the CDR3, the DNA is TGCGCCAGCAGCCGGGTGGGACAGGCAGGAGAAGCTTTCTTT.

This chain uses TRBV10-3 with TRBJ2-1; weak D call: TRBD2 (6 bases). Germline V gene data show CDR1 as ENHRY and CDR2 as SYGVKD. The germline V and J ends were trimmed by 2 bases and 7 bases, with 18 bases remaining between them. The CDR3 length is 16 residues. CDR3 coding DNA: TGTGCCATCAGTGAGCTTAGGCGGCCGGGGGTGAATGAGCAGTTCTTC. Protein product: CAISELRRPGVNEQFF.

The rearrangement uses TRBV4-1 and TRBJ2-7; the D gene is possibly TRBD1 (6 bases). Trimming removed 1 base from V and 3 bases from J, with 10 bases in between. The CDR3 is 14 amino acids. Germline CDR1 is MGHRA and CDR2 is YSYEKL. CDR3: CASSQVGTLYEQYF. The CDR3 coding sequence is TGCGCCAGCAGCCAAGTCGGGACACTCTACGAGCAGTACTTC.